These 21 T cell receptor beta chains share one sample of origin, sequenced in a study of blood T cells in healthy people across ages (dated by TCRdb to between 2014 and 2016). The library came from 5' RACE. A second roughly 7 to 11 cycle PCR used a sample-barcoded 5' primer and a J-beta primer mix. TCRdb trimmed the raw reads at Q25, called clones with MiXCR and kept productive beta chains. Rows are combined by CDR3 protein, so each entry shows the most common genes and DNA. This sample comprises roughly 1.9 million distinct CDR3 sequences, about two fifths of them detected only once. Clones ranked in the top ten supply approximately 22% of the sample. Sequencing was performed on blood. The receptors stem from a human donor in good health.

This clonotype was detected only a few times. The chain links TRBV5-5 to TRBJ1-2; 7 positions match TRBD1. The ends lost 0 bases at V and 4 bases at J; junction bases unmatched: 9. This CDR3 has 16 residues. Looked up from germline, CDR1 is SGHKS and CDR2 is YYEKEE (reference sequence). CDR3 region: CASSLEGGTAAYGYTF. The DNA for the CDR3 is TGTGCCAGCAGCTTGGAGGGAGGGACAGCGGCCTATGGCTACACCTTC.

This clonotype came up a few times. The rearrangement links TRBV6-2 or TRBV6-3 to TRBJ1-6; no clear D. CDR3 length: 14 amino acids. Germline-derived CDR1 and CDR2 are MNHEY and SVGEGT. Trimming took off 6 bases at V and 14 bases at J, with 20 bases between the two ends. Here the CDR3 reads CASSPTTGPLALHF. CDR3 in DNA: TGTGCCAGCAGCCCTACTACGGGCCCCCTCGCCCTCCACTTT.

This chain links TRBV20-1 with TRBJ2-7, with 7 bases aligning to TRBD1. The CDR3 extends over 13 amino acids. The germline CDR1 and CDR2 sequences are DFQATT and SNEGSKA (reference sequence). V shed 6 bases and J 3 bases; nucleotides not matched to a gene: 8. The CDR3 spells CSAERDSNYEQYF. DNA for the CDR3: TGCAGTGCAGAACGGGACAGCAACTACGAGCAGTACTTC.

This chain links TRBV7-9 with TRBJ2-3; D gene unclear. The germline gives CDR1 SEHNR, CDR2 FQNEAQ (reference sequence). Trimming cost V 4 bases and J 0 bases, with 14 bases left between them. The CDR3 consists of 16 residues. The CDR3 sequence is CASSSPGDASTDTQYF. In DNA form, the CDR3 reads TGTGCCAGCAGCTCCCCCGGCGATGCGAGCACAGATACGCAGTATTTT. The entire variable domain, with the rest obtained from reference TRBV7-9 and TRBJ2-3, is as follows: DTGVSQNPRHKITKRGQNVTFRCDPISEHNRLYWYRQTLGQGPEFLTYFQNEAQLEKSRLLSDRFSAERPKGSFSTLEIQRTEQGDSAMYLCASSSPGDASTDTQYFGPGTRLTVL.

This clonotype came up a few times. The rearrangement uses TRBV5-1 and TRBJ2-1, with 12 bases that match TRBD1. Germline values: CDR1 SGHRS, CDR2 YFSETQ. CDR3 size: 15 residues. The V segment lost 3 bases and the J segment 8 bases; nucleotides outside the gene matches: 6. The CDR3 DNA reads TGCGCCAGCAGCTCAAAGGGACAGGGGGCAGATGAGCAGTTCTTC. Translating gives CASSSKGQGADEQFF.

The chain uses TRBV30 and TRBJ1-5, with 10 bases aligning to TRBD1. This CDR3 is 15 amino acids long. After removal of 2 bases from V and 1 base from J, the junction contained 2 bases not matched to a gene. The germline CDR1 and CDR2 sequences are GTSNPN and SVGIG (reference sequence). The CDR3 DNA reads TGTGCCTGGAGTACGGGACAGGGGAGCAATCAGCCCCAGCATTTT. Translation: CAWSTGQGSNQPQHF.

In this sample, this clonotype turned up a few times. This chain links TRBV5-1 with TRBJ2-1; D perhaps matches TRBD1 (6 bases). The CDR3 covers 14 residues. Germline CDR1 SGHRS, CDR2 YFSETQ. The V and J ends lost 3 bases and 10 bases respectively, with 17 bases between them. This CDR3 is CASSSQSGAWEQFF. As DNA, the CDR3 is TGCGCCAGCAGCTCGCAATCAGGGGCTTGGGAGCAGTTCTTC.

J is TRBJ1-5 and V is TRBV7-2, with D unclear. V lost 2 bases and J lost 2, with 13 bases in between. This CDR3 spans 16 amino acids. The germline gives CDR1 SGHTA, CDR2 FQGNSA. The DNA for the CDR3 is TGTGCCAGCAGCTTAAATCGACATGTTGGCAATCAGCCCCAGCATTTT. This codes for CASSLNRHVGNQPQHF.

This clonotype showed up many times. This chain uses TRBV12-3 or TRBV12-4 with TRBJ2-7, with D maybe TRBD2 (6 bases). The CDR3 is 14 amino acids. Between the trimmed V and J ends, which lost 5 bases and 0 bases, there was a span of 11 bases. The CDR3 is CASSRTINSYEQYF. Here the CDR3 DNA reads TGTGCCAGCAGTCGGACTATCAACTCCTACGAGCAGTACTTC.

This clonotype was recorded a few times. The rearrangement links TRBV27 to TRBJ2-1; D ambiguous. Trimming cost V 3 bases and J 9 bases, with 3 bases left between them. The CDR3 has 10 residues. The germline V gene encodes CDR1 MNHEY and CDR2 SMNVEV (reference sequence). The CDR3 reads CASSFPEQFF. The CDR3 coding sequence is TGTGCCAGCAGTTTCCCTGAGCAGTTCTTC.

The rearrangement joins TRBV15 to TRBJ2-1; a possible D gene is TRBD2 (5 bases). V dropped 2 bases and J dropped 13 bases, with 15 bases sitting between them. CDR1 is LNHNV, CDR2 YYDKDF, per germline (reference sequence). The CDR3 contains 13 residues. CDR3 DNA: TGTGCCACCAGCAGAAATAGAGACCGACTACAGTTCTTC. It yields the protein CATSRNRDRLQFF.

This clonotype was detected a few times. V and J are TRBV29-1 and TRBJ2-5; 7 bases fit TRBD1. The CDR3 length is 13 residues. V dropped 7 bases and J dropped 2; count of bases not matched to a gene: 7. The germline V gene has CDR1 SQVTM and CDR2 ANQGSEA. The CDR3 loop reads CSAAGDSQETQYF. For the CDR3, the DNA is TGCAGCGCTGCCGGGGACAGTCAAGAGACCCAGTACTTC. Together with reference TRBV29-1 and TRBJ2-5, the CDR3 gives the full variable domain: SAVISQKPSRDICQRGTSLTIQCQVDSQVTMMFWYRQQPGQSLTLIATANQGSEATYESGFVIDKFPISRPNLTFSTLTVSNMSPEDSSIYLCSAAGDSQETQYFGPGTRLLVL.

This chain uses TRBV5-1 with TRBJ1-2; D gene ambiguous. The length of the CDR3 is 14 residues. Germline-derived CDR1 and CDR2 are SGHRS and YFSETQ. V was trimmed by 0 bases and J by 5 bases, leaving 11 bases between them. CDR3 bases: TGCGCCAGCAGCTTGGTCCCAGGAGCTTATGGCTACACCTTC. Encoded protein: CASSLVPGAYGYTF.

This clonotype was seen a few times. The gene calls are TRBV12-3 or TRBV12-4 and TRBJ2-7; 7 bases fit TRBD1. V lost 3 bases and J lost 3; bases outside the gene matches: 8. CDR3 size: 15 residues. CDR3 coding DNA: TGTGCCAGCAGTTTTGGGGACAGCCGCAACTACGAGCAGTACTTC. It codes for CASSFGDSRNYEQYF.

A few counts support this clonotype. This chain joins TRBV4-1 and TRBJ1-2; D might be TRBD1 (6 bases). This CDR3 spans 15 amino acids. Germline loops: CDR1 MGHRA, CDR2 YSYEKL. V lost 1 base to trimming and J lost 0 bases, with 9 bases between them. The CDR3 sequence: CASSQGRGSNYGYTF. CDR3 sequence (DNA): TGCGCCAGCAGCCAAGGAAGGGGGTCTAACTATGGCTACACCTTC.

In this sample, this clonotype turned up many times. The genes are TRBV11-2 and TRBJ1-2; 7 bases are shared with TRBD1. This CDR3 spans 15 amino acids. V dropped 7 bases and J dropped 7; count of bases not matched to a gene: 15. Germline V gene lookup returns CDR1 SGHAT and CDR2 FQNNGV. The CDR3 loop is CASTGRISTGLGYTF. For the CDR3, the DNA is TGTGCCAGCACAGGACGAATCTCGACAGGGCTTGGCTACACCTTC. Based on the CDR3 plus reference TRBV11-2 and TRBJ1-2, the full variable domain is EAGVAQSPRYKIIEKRQSVAFWCNPISGHATLYWYQQILGQGPKLLIQFQNNGVVDDSQLPKDRFSAERLKGVDSTLKIQPAKLEDSAVYLCASTGRISTGLGYTFGSGTRLTVV.

A few counts support this clonotype. The CDR3 sequence: CASSRAGPALLEQYF. In DNA, the CDR3 is TGTGCCAGCAGCCGGGCGGGACCTGCGCTCCTCGAGCAGTACTTC. The chain couples TRBV3-1 to TRBJ2-5, with D tentatively TRBD2 (6 bases). The end of the DNA aligns better with TRBJ2-7, so the J call may be wrong. In germline, CDR1 is LGHDT, CDR2 YNNKEL (reference sequence). CDR3 size: 15 residues.

With regard to this clonotype: At one of its ends the junction is not consistent with the germline gene, which may arise from a read error. The chain combines TRBV29-1 with TRBJ2-3; D might be TRBD1 or TRBD2, each matching 5 bases. Germline V lookup: CDR1 SQVTM, CDR2 ANQGSEA. The CDR3 extends over 15 amino acids. CDR3 loop: CSVEGERGSTGTQYF. The CDR3 DNA is TGCAGCGTTGAAGGGGAGAGGGGTAGCACAGGTACGCAGTATTTT.

This clonotype was detected only a few times. The chain links TRBV29-1 to TRBJ2-5; perhaps TRBD2 as D (7 bases). Germline V lookup: CDR1 SQVTM, CDR2 ANQGSEA. The ends were cut back, 4 bases at V and 5 bases at J, with 11 bases in the middle. The length of the CDR3 is 12 residues. CDR3 in DNA: TGCAGCGTTGGGGGGGGCCGGGAGACCCAGTACTTC. Protein sequence: CSVGGGRETQYF.

The chain has TRBV6-2 or TRBV6-3 and TRBJ1-4, with D uncertain. There are 14 residues in the CDR3. V was clipped by 6 bases and J by 8 bases, with 16 bases between them. CDR1 is MNHEY and CDR2 is SVGEGT in the germline V gene. CDR3 amino acids: CASSTIGRTEKLFF. In DNA, the CDR3 is TGTGCCAGCAGCACAATAGGGAGAACGGAAAAACTGTTTTTT.

There are a few counts of this clonotype. The chain links TRBV7-2 to TRBJ2-7; D is ambiguous. CDR1 SGHTA and CDR2 FQGNSA come from the germline V gene. Trimming pared 6 bases from V and 1 base from J, leaving 13 bases between. The CDR3 extends over 14 amino acids. The CDR3 sequence: CASSWALGSYEQYF. DNA for the CDR3: TGTGCCAGCAGTTGGGCCCTTGGGTCCTACGAGCAGTACTTC.